One and the same sample provided the 6 T cell receptor beta chains below, sequenced in a study of blood T cell repertoires in COVID-19. Some clones are missing from TCRdb's copy, which holds only in-frame ones; the method was immunoSEQ multiplex PCR. Here the sample spans 70,000 or so clones, 65% to 85% being singletons. The sample comprised peripheral blood. These receptors were taken from a man between 60 and 70 years old with acute or convalescent COVID-19.

Here the CDR3 reads CASSEDVGRDTEAFF. The CDR3 coding sequence is TGTGCCAGCAGTGAAGATGTGGGGAGAGACACTGAAGCTTTCTTT. V gene TRBV2 combines with J gene TRBJ1-1; no firm D call. The germline V gene has CDR1 SNHLY and CDR2 FYNNEI. This CDR3 has 15 amino acids. V lost 1 base and J 3 bases, leaving 12 bases between the germline ends.

The chain has TRBV5-6 and TRBJ2-5; weak D call: TRBD1 (5 bases). V lost 4 bases and J 5 bases, leaving 12 bases between the germline ends. The CDR3 is 13 residues long. Germline V gene sequence: CDR1 SGHDT, CDR2 YYEEEE. DNA of the CDR3: TGTGCCAGCAGCCTATCTGGGGCGGAGACCCAGTACTTC. Its protein is CASSLSGAETQYF.

The CDR3 DNA follows: TGTGCCAGCAGCCAGGGTAGCGGGGGGACTAGCACAGATACGCAGTATTTT. Encoded protein: CASSQGSGGTSTDTQYF. J is TRBJ2-3 and V is TRBV11-2; 10 positions match TRBD2. The CDR3 spans 17 residues. In germline, CDR1 is SGHAT, CDR2 FQNNGV. Trimming cost V 5 bases and J 0 bases; bases outside gene matches: 8.

V and J are TRBV19 and TRBJ2-3; the match to TRBD2 covers 8 bases. The CDR3 extends over 16 amino acids. Germline trimming cut 5 bases from V and 4 bases from J; bases unmatched to any gene: 11. Germline CDR1 reads LNHDA; CDR2 reads SQIVND (reference sequence). The CDR3 coding sequence is TGTGCCAGTAGTGAGCGGACTAGCCTTTGGGCAGATACGCAGTATTTT. It is translated as CASSERTSLWADTQYF.

This chain connects TRBV27 to TRBJ2-1; 10 nucleotides line up with TRBD2. Germline-derived CDR1 and CDR2 are MNHEY and SMNVEV (reference sequence). The CDR3 contains 17 residues. V lost 3 bases to trimming and J lost 1 base; unmatched junction nucleotides: 6. The chain's CDR3 is CASSFKVAGGSYNEQFF. As DNA, the CDR3 is TGTGCCAGCAGTTTTAAGGTAGCGGGGGGTTCCTACAATGAGCAGTTCTTC.

This clone was seen more than once but under ten times. This rearrangement joins TRBV6-5 to TRBJ1-3; a weak D match, TRBD1 (5 bases). In germline, CDR1 is MNHEY, CDR2 SVGAGI. This CDR3 is 15 amino acids long. V lost 2 bases to trimming and J lost 4 bases, with 12 bases between them. The CDR3 sequence is CASSYGGLSGNTIYF. CDR3 sequence (DNA): TGTGCCAGCAGTTACGGGGGGTTATCGGGAAACACCATATATTTT.